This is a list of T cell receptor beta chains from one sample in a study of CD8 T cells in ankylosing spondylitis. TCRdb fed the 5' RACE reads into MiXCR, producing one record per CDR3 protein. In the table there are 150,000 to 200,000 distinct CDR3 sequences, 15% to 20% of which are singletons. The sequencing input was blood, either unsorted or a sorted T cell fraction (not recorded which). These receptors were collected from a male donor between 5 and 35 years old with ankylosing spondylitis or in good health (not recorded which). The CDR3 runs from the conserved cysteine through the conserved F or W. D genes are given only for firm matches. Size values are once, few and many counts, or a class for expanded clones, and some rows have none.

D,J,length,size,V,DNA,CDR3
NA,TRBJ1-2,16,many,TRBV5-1,TGCGCCAGCAGCTTGTTGGTTGCAGGACCTAACTATGGCTACACCTTC,CASSLLVAGPNYGYTF
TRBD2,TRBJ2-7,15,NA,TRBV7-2,TGTGCCAGCAGCTTAGGACCTAGCGGGAGCTACGAGCAGTACTTC,CASSLGPSGSYEQYF
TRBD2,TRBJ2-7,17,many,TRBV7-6,TGTGCCAGCAGCTTACTTCCAGCGGGAGACCTCTCCTACGAGCAGTACTTC,CASSLLPAGDLSYEQYF
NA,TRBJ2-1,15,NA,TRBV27,TGTGCCAGCAGTCCCTACCGGAGCTCCTACAATGAGCAGTTCTTC,CASSPYRSSYNEQFF
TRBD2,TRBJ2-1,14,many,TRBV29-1,TGCAGCGTGGGGACTAGCGGGTCCTACAATGAGCAGTTCTTC,CSVGTSGSYNEQFF
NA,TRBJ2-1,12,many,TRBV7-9,TGTGCCAGCAGCTTCTTAGTCCATGAGCAGTTCTTC,CASSFLVHEQFF
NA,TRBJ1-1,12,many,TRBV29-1,TGCAGCGTTTTGGGGGTAGACACTGAAGCTTTCTTT,CSVLGVDTEAFF
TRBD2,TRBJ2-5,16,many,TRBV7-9,TGTGCCAGCAGCCCAGGGGGACTAGCGGGTCAAGAGACCCAGTACTTC,CASSPGGLAGQETQYF
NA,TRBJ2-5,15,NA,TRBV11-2,TGTGCCAGCAGCCACCCCGAAGGTGCGGTGAAGACCCAGTACTTC,CASSHPEGAVKTQYF
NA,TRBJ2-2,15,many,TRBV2,TGTGCCAGCAGTGACAAATCCCTCCTGGCCGGGGAGCTGTTTTTT,CASSDKSLLAGELFF
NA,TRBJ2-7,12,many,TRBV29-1,TGCAGCGTTGAAGATTTAGCCTACGAGCAGTACTTC,CSVEDLAYEQYF
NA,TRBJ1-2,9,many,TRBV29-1,TGCAGCGTTGAACGTGGCTACACCTTC,CSVERGYTF
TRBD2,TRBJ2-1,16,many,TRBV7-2,TGTGCCAGCAGCTCCGGGGGGAGTAATTTCTACAATGAGCAGTTCTTC,CASSSGGSNFYNEQFF
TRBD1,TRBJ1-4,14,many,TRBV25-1,TGTGCCAGCAGTGGAGGGACAGGGGATGAAAAACTGTTTTTT,CASSGGTGDEKLFF
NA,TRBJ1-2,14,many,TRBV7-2,TGTGCCAGCAGCTTAGACCCTGGTGAGAGGGGCTACACCTTC,CASSLDPGERGYTF
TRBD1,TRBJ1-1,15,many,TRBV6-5,TGTGCCAGCAGCTATACAGCCGGGACAGGCGGCGGAGCTTTCTTT,CASSYTAGTGGGAFF
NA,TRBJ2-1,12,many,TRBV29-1,TGCAGCGTTGAAATTACGAGACCTGAGCAGTTCTTC,CSVEITRPEQFF
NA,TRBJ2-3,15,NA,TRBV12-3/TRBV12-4,TGTGCCAGCAGTTCAACTAGGGGGGTCGGAGATATGCAGTATTTT,CASSSTRGVGDMQYF
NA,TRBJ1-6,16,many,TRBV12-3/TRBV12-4,TGTGCCAGCAGTTTGAGCGGGATCACCTATAATTCACCCCTCCACTTT,CASSLSGITYNSPLHF
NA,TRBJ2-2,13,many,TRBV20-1,TGCAGTGCTAGTTATGTCTACACCGGGGAGCTGTTTTTT,CSASYVYTGELFF
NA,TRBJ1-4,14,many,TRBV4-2,TGTGCCAGCAGCCAAGTCAGTGGGAGGGAAAAACTGTTTTTT,CASSQVSGREKLFF
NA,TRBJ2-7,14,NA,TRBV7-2,TGTGCCAGCAGCTCCAGGACAGCAGCCTACGAGCAGTACTTC,CASSSRTAAYEQYF
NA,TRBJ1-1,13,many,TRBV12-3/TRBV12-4,TGTGCCAGCAGGTCGGGCGTGGCCACTGAAGCTTTCTTT,CASRSGVATEAFF
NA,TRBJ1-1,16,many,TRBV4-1,TGCGCCAGCAGCCATCTCCTAACAACTCTCGGGACTGAAGCTTTCTTT,CASSHLLTTLGTEAFF
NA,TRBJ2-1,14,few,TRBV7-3,TGTGCCAGCTCAGAAGGGAGTAATTGGGATGAGCAGTTCTTC,CASSEGSNWDEQFF
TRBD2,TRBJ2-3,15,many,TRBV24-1,TGTGCCACCAGTACCAGCGGGATGAACACAGATACGCAGTATTTT,CATSTSGMNTDTQYF
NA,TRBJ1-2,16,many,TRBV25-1,TGTGCCAGCAGTGATCCAGACCGGGACGGACATTATGGCTACACCTTC,CASSDPDRDGHYGYTF
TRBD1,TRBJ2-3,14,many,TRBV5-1,TGCGCCAGCAGATTGACAGGGGGAGCAGATACGCAGTATTTT,CASRLTGGADTQYF
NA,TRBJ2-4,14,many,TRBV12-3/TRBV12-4,TGTGCCAGCGGCTTTGGGACGCGTGAGGTCATTCAGTACTTC,CASGFGTREVIQYF
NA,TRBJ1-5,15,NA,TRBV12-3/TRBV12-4,TGTGCCAGCAGCCCACCGGGGGGAAGCAATCAGCCCCAGCATTTT,CASSPPGGSNQPQHF
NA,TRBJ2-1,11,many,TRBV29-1,TGCAGCGTTGCCCCCGAGCGGGAGCAGTTCTTC,CSVAPEREQFF
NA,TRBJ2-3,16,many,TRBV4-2,TGTGCCAGCAGCCAAAATCGGATTACTAGCACAGATACGCAGTATTTT,CASSQNRITSTDTQYF
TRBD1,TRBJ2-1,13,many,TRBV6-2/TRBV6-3,TGTGCCAGCAGGGGGACAGGGAGGAATGAGCAGTTCTTC,CASRGTGRNEQFF
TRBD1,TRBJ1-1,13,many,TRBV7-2,TGTGCCAGCAGCTTAAGCCGGGACAGGGGAGCTTTCTTT,CASSLSRDRGAFF
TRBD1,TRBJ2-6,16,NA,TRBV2,TGTGCCAGCGGACGAGACAGGGGCCTCGGGGCCAACGTCCTGACTTTC,CASGRDRGLGANVLTF
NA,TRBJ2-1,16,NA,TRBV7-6,TGTGCCAGCAGCTCCCCAAGGGGGGTAATATCCAATGAGCAGTTCTTC,CASSSPRGVISNEQFF
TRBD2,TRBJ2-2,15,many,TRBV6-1,TGTGCCAGCAGTACTAGCGGCCGAACGACCGGGGAGCTGTTTTTT,CASSTSGRTTGELFF
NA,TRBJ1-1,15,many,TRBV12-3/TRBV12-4,TGTGCCAGCAGTCCGGGGGGCTCCATGAACACTGAAGCTTTCTTT,CASSPGGSMNTEAFF
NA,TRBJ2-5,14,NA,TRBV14,TGTGCCACCGAAAGACCCCTGGACCAAGAGACCCAGTACTTC,CATERPLDQETQYF
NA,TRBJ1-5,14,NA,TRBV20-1,TGCAGTGCTATTTTATCCTCTAGCAATCAGCCCCAGCATTTT,CSAILSSSNQPQHF
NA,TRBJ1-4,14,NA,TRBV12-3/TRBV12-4,TGTGCCAGCAGTGAGGATAGGGCTCGGGAAAAACTGTTTTTT,CASSEDRAREKLFF
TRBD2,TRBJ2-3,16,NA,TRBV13,TGTGCCAGCAGCTTAGGCCAGGGCGGGAGGTCAGATACGCAGTATTTT,CASSLGQGGRSDTQYF
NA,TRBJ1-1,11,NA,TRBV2,TGTGCCAGAGGGGGTTCCACTGAAGCTTTCTTT,CARGGSTEAFF
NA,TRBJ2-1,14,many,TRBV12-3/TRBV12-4,TGTGCCAGTCAGGGGGGGAGCTCCTACAATGAGCAGTTCTTC,CASQGGSSYNEQFF
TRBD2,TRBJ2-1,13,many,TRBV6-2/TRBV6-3,TGTGCCAGCACCGGACTAGCGTACAATGAGCAGTTCTTC,CASTGLAYNEQFF
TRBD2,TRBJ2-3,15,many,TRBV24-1,TGTGCCACCAGTGATTTAGCGGGAGGGCCAGATACGCAGTATTTT,CATSDLAGGPDTQYF
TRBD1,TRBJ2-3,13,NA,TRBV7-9,TGTGCCAGCAGCACAGGGGGTATGGATACGCAGTATTTT,CASSTGGMDTQYF
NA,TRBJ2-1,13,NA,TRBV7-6,TGTGCCAGCAGCTTAGTCCGCGAGGCTGAGCAGTTCTTC,CASSLVREAEQFF
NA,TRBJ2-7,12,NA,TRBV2,TGTGCATCAGGGAGGGGGCCCTACGAGCAGTACTTC,CASGRGPYEQYF
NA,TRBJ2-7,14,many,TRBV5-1,TGCGCCAGCGCTGCCAGAGGAATGTCCTACGAGCAGTACTTC,CASAARGMSYEQYF
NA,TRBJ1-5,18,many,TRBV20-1,TGCAGTGCTAGTCTCCACCGACAGGACTTCAATAGCAATCAGCCCCAGCATTTT,CSASLHRQDFNSNQPQHF
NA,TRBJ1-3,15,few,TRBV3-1,TGTGCCAGCAGCCGTCTAGGGCTCTCTGGAAACACCATATATTTT,CASSRLGLSGNTIYF
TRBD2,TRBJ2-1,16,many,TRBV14,TGTGCCAGCAGCAAGGGCCGACTAGCAAGAGGGGATGAGCAGTTCTTC,CASSKGRLARGDEQFF
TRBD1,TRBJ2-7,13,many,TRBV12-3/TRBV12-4,TGTGCCAGCAGTTTACAGGGGGCGCTCGAGCAGTACTTC,CASSLQGALEQYF
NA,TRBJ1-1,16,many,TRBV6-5,TGTGCCAGCAGTTACTCTACCGGGACACCGAACACTGAAGCTTTCTTT,CASSYSTGTPNTEAFF